Below are 10 T cell receptor beta chains sequenced from a single sample in a study of blood T cell repertoires in COVID-19. Assay used: immunoSEQ multiplex PCR; TCRdb lists only in-frame clones, some missing. This sample yields under 200,000 clones, of which about nine tenths are seen a single time; 0.7% to 0.85% belongs to the top ten. Specimen: peripheral blood. The receptors were sampled from a woman aged 70 to 79 with acute or convalescent COVID-19.

This chain joins TRBV3-1 (or the pseudogene TRBV3-2) and TRBJ1-2; no firm D call. This CDR3 contains 13 residues. V lost 0 bases to trimming and J lost 8 bases, with 10 bases between them. CDR1 is LGHDT and CDR2 is YNNKEL in the germline V gene (reference sequence). In nucleotides, the CDR3 is TGTGCCAGCAGCCAAGAGGCCCCGAGGGGCTACACCTTC. This sequence encodes CASSQEAPRGYTF.

This chain uses TRBV27 with TRBJ2-1; D ambiguous. The V end lost 5 bases, the J end lost 0 bases, and 11 bases lay between the germline ends. This CDR3 region has 15 residues. Germline V CDR1 and CDR2: MNHEY, SMNVEV (reference sequence). The CDR3: CASSTEPSSYNEQFF. CDR3 DNA sequence: TGTGCCAGCAGTACAGAGCCCAGCTCCTACAATGAGCAGTTCTTC.

The gene calls are TRBV19 and TRBJ1-6; 7 bases map to TRBD1. The CDR3 is 15 amino acids. The J segment lost 6 bases and the V segment lost 9 bases, leaving 11 bases of the junction unmatched. Looked up from germline, CDR1 is LNHDA and CDR2 is SQIVND (reference sequence). The CDR3 DNA reads as TGTGCCAGCTCAGATGACAGGGTGCCTAATTCACCCCTCCACTTT. The encoded protein is CASSDDRVPNSPLHF.

The gene calls are TRBV5-1 and TRBJ2-1, with D possibly being TRBD1 (5 bases). Trimming shortened V by 2 bases and J by 5 bases, and 8 bases separated the two germline ends. The germline CDR1 and CDR2 sequences are SGHRS and YFSETQ. The CDR3 runs to 13 residues. The CDR3 protein is CASSFDRNNEQFF. The CDR3 DNA follows: TGCGCCAGCAGCTTTGACAGAAACAATGAGCAGTTCTTC.

This clone was found a few times. The chain combines TRBV14 with TRBJ1-1, with D unclear. This CDR3 is 12 amino acids long. The germline gives CDR1 SGHDN, CDR2 FVKESK. V lost 3 bases to trimming and J lost 4 bases, with 6 bases between them. CDR3 protein: CASSHGGTEAFF. As DNA, the CDR3 is TGTGCCAGCAGCCACGGCGGCACTGAAGCTTTCTTT. The full variable domain, in which reference TRBV14 and TRBJ1-1 provide the parts outside the CDR3, is EAGVTQFPSHSVIEKGQTVTLRCDPISGHDNLYWYRRVMGKEIKFLLHFVKESKQDESGMPNNRFLAERTGGTYSTLKVQPAELEDSGVYFCASSHGGTEAFFGQGTRLTVV.

V gene TRBV7-2 combines with J gene TRBJ2-7; 8 bases agree with TRBD2. The germline V gene encodes CDR1 SGHTA and CDR2 FQGNSA. V lost 5 bases, J lost 5 bases, and 14 bases stayed unmatched. The CDR3 is 16 residues long. In DNA form, the CDR3 reads TGTGCCAGCAGCACAACGGGGGGGCCGTCCCTAAACGAGCAGTACTTC. Translated, it gives CASSTTGGPSLNEQYF. Full variable domain (outside the CDR3, taken from reference TRBV7-2 and TRBJ2-7): GAGVSQSPSNKVTEKGKDVELRCDPISGHTALYWYRQSLGQGLEFLIYFQGNSAPDKSGLPSDRFSAERTGGSVSTLTIQRTQQEDSAVYLCASSTTGGPSLNEQYFGPGTRLTVT.

The chain joins TRBV29-1 to TRBJ2-4; D is perhaps TRBD1 (5 bases). Germline V CDR1 and CDR2: SQVTM, ANQGSEA. This CDR3 is built from 15 residues. V dropped 4 bases and J dropped 0 bases, with 13 bases sitting between them. CDR3 in DNA: TGCAGCGTTGTGAGGCAGGGTCTAGCCAAAAACATTCAGTACTTC. Translated, it gives CSVVRQGLAKNIQYF.

This clone was detected only once. The chain employs TRBV5-4 and TRBJ2-5; a weak D match, TRBD2 (6 bases). Trimming removed 6 bases at V and 1 base at J, with 13 bases between. Germline V gene data show CDR1 as SGHNT and CDR2 as YYREEE (reference sequence). There are 14 residues in the CDR3. The CDR3, as DNA: TGTGCCAGCACCCCGGAGGGCCGCCAAGAGACCCAGTACTTC. Translation gives CASTPEGRQETQYF.

This clone was found a few times. This chain uses TRBV3-1 (or the pseudogene TRBV3-2) with TRBJ2-7; 7 bases map to TRBD2. There are 14 residues in the CDR3. After removal of 4 bases from V and 4 bases from J, the junction contained 7 bases not matched to a gene. Germline loops: CDR1 LGHDT, CDR2 YNNKEL (reference sequence). The CDR3 loop is CASSPWGAGYEQYF. The CDR3 region has the DNA TGTGCCAGCAGCCCTTGGGGAGCGGGGTACGAGCAGTACTTC.

The chain joins TRBV11-2 to TRBJ1-4; 8 nucleotides align to TRBD1. Germline lookup yields CDR1 SGHAT and CDR2 FQNNGV. The CDR3 spans 17 residues. V lost 2 bases to trimming and J lost 5 bases; unmatched junction nucleotides: 10. This chain's CDR3 is CASSLRGGQGRNEKLFF. DNA for the CDR3: TGTGCCAGCAGCTTACGAGGCGGACAGGGAAGGAATGAAAAACTGTTTTTT.